This TCR beta chain was sequenced in a study of T cell repertoires in cytomegalovirus infection. Study-level information: Through public TCR beta signatures, both CMV infection and matching HLA type were indicated.

A note on this clonotype: As yet, its antigen is unknown. Relative to the germline gene, one junction end is altered; a read error may explain this.

Study observations and caveats: Using cumulative public TCR beta family frequency, the authors identified those who carried CMV together with the relevant HLA. Predominance within the ex vivo response was attributable to HLA-C-restricted CMV-specific TCR beta clonotypes.

TCRdb analysed the reads with MiXCR anew, one entry per CDR3 protein. The sample holds hundreds of thousands of distinct CDR3 sequences, 17% seen once. This clonotype was sampled from a human donor in good health (CMV status not recorded). Some clones in this sample may be carry-over from other donors' samples. The sample taken for sequencing was PBMCs.

CDR3 amino acids: CASSPPDSNEQYF. The CDR3 DNA follows: TGTGCCAGCTCACCACCGGACTCCAACGAGCAGTACTTC. The chain recombines TRBV18 with TRBJ2-7, with D perhaps TRBD2 (5 bases). This CDR3 has 13 residues. Germline CDR1 KGHSH, CDR2 LQKENI.